Following are 18 T cell receptor beta chains from one sample sequenced in a study of blood T cells in healthy people across ages. Through a sample-barcoded 5' primer and a J-beta primer mix, a second PCR was run for roughly 6 to 12 cycles. TCRdb re-called the 5' RACE reads with MiXCR, one entry per CDR3 protein. The table has 700,000 or so distinct CDR3 sequences, about 20% seen once. Sequences were obtained from blood. The receptors come from a man in his sixties or seventies in good health.

This clonotype was observed a few times. This may be a read error: a much more frequent sequence differs by one nucleotide. The chain couples TRBV3-1 to TRBJ2-2, with D uncertain. The CDR3 has 11 residues. Deletions cut 6 bases from V and 4 bases from J, with 3 bases between. Germline V gene sequence: CDR1 LGHDT, CDR2 YNNKEL (reference sequence). CDR3 bases: TGTGCCAGCAGTACCACCGGGGAGCTGTTTTTT. Its translation: CASSTTGELFF.

As to this clonotype: As the CDR3 is not closed by the conserved phenylalanine or tryptophan, this likely results from a read error. The chain uses TRBV12-3 or TRBV12-4 and TRBJ2-4, with 7 bases aligning to TRBD2. The V segment lost 6 bases and the J segment 8 bases; nucleotides outside the gene matches: 1. CDR3 length: 11 residues. As DNA, the CDR3 is TGTGCCAGCAGGGGGAGGGACATTCAGTACATC. Amino acid sequence: CASRGRDIQYI.

This clonotype was found many times. J is TRBJ2-1 and V is TRBV12-5, with a tentative D call TRBD2 (6 bases). With 0 bases removed from V and 4 bases from J, the gap between germline ends came to 16 bases. The CDR3 consists of 17 residues. Per the germline V gene, CDR1 is LGHNT and CDR2 is FRNRAP. Written as DNA, the CDR3 is TGTGCTAGTGGTTTGGTAATTCGGACTATGAGATACAATGAGCAGTTCTTC. This codes for CASGLVIRTMRYNEQFF.

V and J are TRBV7-2 and TRBJ2-3, with TRBD2 identical over 10 bases. The CDR3 has 16 amino acids. V shed 3 bases and J 4 bases; nucleotides not matched to a gene: 7. Germline CDR1 and CDR2: SGHTA and FQGNSA. CDR3 protein: CASSFTASGSSDTQYF. The CDR3 coding sequence is TGTGCCAGCAGCTTCACTGCTAGCGGGAGTTCAGATACGCAGTATTTT.

This sequence joins TRBV21-1 and TRBJ2-5; TRBD1, as called in the table, went unchecked against the DNA. Judging by the DNA end, TRBJ2-1 fits better; the J call may be wrong. TRBV21-1 is classified as a pseudogene. CDR3 length equals 16 residues. The CDR3 is CASSQLIGQGANEQFF. CDR3 coding DNA: TGTGCCAGCAGCCAACTCATCGGGCAGGGGGCCAATGAGCAGTTCTTC.

This clonotype occurred a few times. This sequence joins TRBV20-1 and TRBJ2-1; 12 bases fit TRBD2. The J segment lost 4 bases and the V segment lost 5 bases, leaving 15 bases of the junction unmatched. This CDR3 is 18 amino acids long. CDR1 and CDR2 (germline): DFQATT, SNEGSKA (reference sequence). CDR3 amino acids: CSAPAGLAGRPLYNEQFF. DNA of the CDR3: TGCAGTGCTCCAGCGGGACTAGCGGGCCGACCCTTGTACAATGAGCAGTTCTTC.

This clonotype was picked up many times. For the CDR3, the DNA is TGTGCCAGCAGCCAGACAGGGACATCCTACAATGAGCAGTTCTTC. Translated: CASSQTGTSYNEQFF. The rearrangement joins TRBV7-6 to TRBJ2-1; TRBD1 agrees at 7 bases. The trim removed 5 bases at V and 1 base at J, leaving 5 bases unmatched. The CDR3 runs to 15 residues. Per germline, CDR1 SGHVS and CDR2 FNYEAQ.

This chain uses TRBV20-1 with TRBJ1-1; D is undetermined. The CDR3 is made up of 13 amino acids. Germline assignment: CDR1 DFQATT and CDR2 SNEGSKA (reference sequence). The V end was cut by 5 bases, the J end by 0 bases, with 10 bases between. CDR3 loop: CSAFRVMNTEAFF. The CDR3 nucleotides are TGCAGTGCTTTCCGAGTAATGAACACTGAAGCTTTCTTT.

This clonotype was picked up a small number of times. The gene calls are TRBV11-2 and TRBJ1-2; D gene unclear. The CDR3 length is 13 residues. Germline CDR1 reads SGHAT; CDR2 reads FQNNGV. The V end was cut by 4 bases, the J end by 8 bases, with 14 bases between. The chain's CDR3 is CASSSVGVAGYTF. In DNA, the CDR3 is TGTGCCAGCAGCTCCGTAGGCGTGGCGGGCTACACCTTC.

This clonotype occurred once. The rearrangement links TRBV5-1 to TRBJ2-3; 8 nucleotides match TRBD2. CDR1 and CDR2 from the germline V gene are SGHRS and YFSETQ. V trimming: 3 bases; J trimming: 4 bases; junction bases outside the gene matches: 13. This CDR3 spans 17 amino acids. The chain's CDR3 is CASSWALAGGSADTQYF. The CDR3 coding sequence is TGCGCCAGCAGCTGGGCCCTGGCGGGGGGCTCGGCAGATACGCAGTATTTT.

The gene calls are TRBV20-1 and TRBJ2-1; D ambiguous. Near its end, the DNA agrees better with TRBJ2-7, so the J call may be wrong. Germline lookup yields CDR1 DFQATT and CDR2 SNEGSKA (reference sequence). The CDR3 has 11 amino acids. The CDR3 DNA reads as TGCAGTGCTAGTAAGGGCTACGAGCAGTACTTC. This sequence encodes CSASKGYEQYF.

The CDR3 region has the DNA TGTGCCAGCAGTAATCGACAGGTCGGCTACACCTTC. Amino acid sequence: CASSNRQVGYTF. This chain connects TRBV12-3 or TRBV12-4 to TRBJ1-2, with TRBD1 as a possible D gene (6 bases). This CDR3 is 12 amino acids long. Trimming took 5 bases from V and 8 from J, leaving 12 bases between them.

This sequence joins TRBV20-1 and TRBJ2-7; 11 bases line up with TRBD2. J lost 3 bases, V lost 5 bases, and 12 bases had no gene match. Germline V lookup: CDR1 DFQATT, CDR2 SNEGSKA (reference sequence). CDR3 length: 16 residues. CDR3 sequence: CSAPTSGIRSFYEQYF. Here the CDR3 DNA reads TGCAGTGCTCCGACTAGCGGGATTCGTTCTTTCTACGAGCAGTACTTC.

The rearrangement joins TRBV6-6 to TRBJ2-5, with D perhaps TRBD2 (5 bases). Germline CDR1 and CDR2: MNHNY and SVGAGI (reference sequence). Deletions cut 6 bases from V and 5 bases from J, with 16 bases between. The CDR3 covers 14 residues. Here the CDR3 DNA reads TGTGCCAGCAGCCCTCGGCAGGTAGCGGAGACCCAGTACTTC. Translation gives CASSPRQVAETQYF.

The V and J genes are TRBV5-1 and TRBJ2-3, with 9 bases aligning to TRBD2. CDR1 SGHRS and CDR2 YFSETQ come from the germline V gene. The V and J ends lost 3 bases and 2 bases, in that order; junction bases with no gene match: 4. The CDR3 has 15 residues. The CDR3 loop reads CASSWGLAHTDTQYF. CDR3 DNA: TGCGCCAGCAGCTGGGGACTAGCCCACACAGATACGCAGTATTTT.

This sequence joins TRBV2 and TRBJ2-7; possibly TRBD2 for D (5 bases). With 6 bases removed from V and 6 bases from J, the gap between germline ends came to 15 bases. CDR3 length: 13 amino acids. CDR1 SNHLY and CDR2 FYNNEI come from the germline V gene. CDR3 amino acids: CASRTYNRGEQYV. The CDR3 region has the DNA TGTGCCAGCAGAACTTACAACCGGGGCGAGCAGTACGTC.

This chain uses TRBV30 with TRBJ2-1; D is unclear. CDR1 and CDR2 (germline): GTSNPN, SVGIG (reference sequence). The V gene lost 2 bases and the J gene lost 6 bases, with 5 bases spanning the gap. The length of the CDR3 is 11 residues. The CDR3, as DNA: TGTGCCTGGAGTCAGTCCAATGAGCAGTTCTTC. Encoded protein: CAWSQSNEQFF.

This clonotype was recorded a few times. The chain carries TRBV20-1 and TRBJ2-7; D might be TRBD2 (6 bases). CDR3 length equals 11 residues. Between the trimmed V and J ends, which lost 5 bases and 7 bases, there was a span of 12 bases. In germline, CDR1 is DFQATT, CDR2 SNEGSKA (reference sequence). In DNA, the CDR3 is TGCAGTGCTGCTCTAGCGATTGAGCAGTACTTC. Amino acids: CSAALAIEQYF.